These 21 T cell receptor beta chains were all obtained from the same sample, sequenced in a study of cytomegalovirus exposure and HLA in healthy donors. PCR employed 60 Vbeta and 13 Jbeta primers. Here immunoSEQ multiplex PCR was the method, and the copy in TCRdb shows in-frame clones only, minus some. This table has 160,000 or so clones, under 80% appearing once. Input material: PBMCs. Source of these receptors: a human donor in good health.

The CDR3 reads CASRRAGGHGETQYF. The CDR3 DNA sequence: TGTGCCAGCAGGCGAGCGGGGGGGCATGGAGAGACCCAGTACTTC. The chain uses TRBV27 and TRBJ2-5; 10 bases are a match to TRBD2. Germline CDR1 and CDR2: MNHEY and SMNVEV (reference sequence). The CDR3 runs 15 residues. With V trimmed by 6 bases and J by 4 bases, 8 bases remained unmatched.

This clone was detected only once. The CDR3 region has the DNA TGTGCCAGTAGTATCATGGGGCAGAACACTGAAGCTTTCTTT. It encodes CASSIMGQNTEAFF. V is TRBV19 and J is TRBJ1-1, with D perhaps TRBD1 (5 bases). This CDR3 comprises 14 residues. Germline lookup yields CDR1 LNHDA and CDR2 SQIVND (reference sequence). Trimming cost V 3 bases and J 1 base, with 9 bases left between them.

Only one count was recorded for this clone. The chain is built from TRBV7-9 and TRBJ2-7; no definite D call. The CDR3 runs to 12 residues. V dropped 1 base and J dropped 4 bases, with 5 bases sitting between them. Germline CDR1 reads SEHNR; CDR2 reads FQNEAQ (reference sequence). DNA for the CDR3: TGTGCCAGCAGCTTAGTTCGGTACGAGCAGTACTTC. This encodes CASSLVRYEQYF.

The chain has TRBV6-5 and TRBJ1-5; no reliable D call. There are 13 residues in the CDR3. The V gene's germline CDR1 is MNHEY and CDR2 SVGAGI. V was pared by 2 bases and J by 6 bases, with 8 bases between. In DNA form, the CDR3 reads TGTGCCAGCAGTTACCGAAGAGGTCAGCCCCAGCATTTT. Its translation: CASSYRRGQPQHF.

By share, this clone ranks as medium-sized. The gene calls are TRBV2 and TRBJ2-4; the D gene is possibly TRBD2 (6 bases). The CDR3 runs 15 residues. Trimming took 5 bases from V and 7 from J, leaving 18 bases between them. Germline CDR1 SNHLY, CDR2 FYNNEI. This chain's CDR3 is CASSSPEGSLNIQYF. DNA of the CDR3: TGTGCCAGCAGTTCCCCGGAGGGGTCTCTGAACATTCAGTACTTC.

The V and J genes are TRBV11-2 and TRBJ2-7; D uncertain. The CDR3 spans 15 residues. The germline V gene encodes CDR1 SGHAT and CDR2 FQNNGV. Trimming cost V 4 bases and J 0 bases, with 13 bases left between them. The CDR3 DNA follows: TGTGCCAGCAGCTCACGACACCTTCTCTCCTACGAGCAGTACTTC. Translation: CASSSRHLLSYEQYF.

The chain couples TRBV7-3 to TRBJ2-7, with 12 nucleotides matching TRBD1. Germline V CDR1 and CDR2: SGHTA, FQGTGA. The CDR3 extends over 14 amino acids. Trimming removed 5 bases from V and 6 bases from J; junction bases left unmatched: 5. The chain's CDR3 is CASSPGTGGFEQYF. In nucleotides, the CDR3 is TGTGCCAGCAGCCCCGGGACAGGGGGCTTCGAGCAGTACTTC.

The chain couples TRBV2 to TRBJ2-4; TRBD2 matches at 7 bases. The CDR3 covers 14 residues. The germline V gene encodes CDR1 SNHLY and CDR2 FYNNEI. After removal of 8 bases from V and 6 bases from J, the junction contained 10 bases not matched to a gene. CDR3 residues: CASVKAGDRNIQYF. The CDR3 bases are TGTGCCAGCGTCAAGGCGGGGGATCGAAACATTCAGTACTTC.

The J gene is TRBJ1-5, the V gene TRBV7-2; D not resolved. This CDR3 comprises 14 residues. V shed 3 bases and J shed 2 bases, with 8 bases lying between them. Germline V lookup: CDR1 SGHTA, CDR2 FQGNSA. The CDR3 here is CASSFSAGNQPQHF. The DNA for the CDR3 is TGTGCCAGCAGCTTTTCCGCGGGCAATCAGCCCCAGCATTTT.

Only one count was recorded for this clone. V and J are TRBV15 and TRBJ2-7; the D is unclear. This CDR3 is 15 amino acids long. The germline gives CDR1 LNHNV, CDR2 YYDKDF (reference sequence). Deletions cut 0 bases from V and 3 bases from J, with 12 bases between. The CDR3 sequence: CATSRDPYRGYEQYF. In nucleotides, the CDR3 is TGTGCCACCAGCAGAGATCCCTATAGAGGCTACGAGCAGTACTTC. Full variable domain (missing parts from reference TRBV15 and TRBJ2-7): DAMVIQNPRYQVTQFGKPVTLSCSQTLNHNVMYWYQQKSSQAPKLLFHYYDKDFNNEADTPDNFQSRRPNTSFCFLDIRSPGLGDTAMYLCATSRDPYRGYEQYFGPGTRLTVT.

In the case of this clone: One junction end disagrees with the germline gene, perhaps due to a read error. The rearrangement joins TRBV27 to TRBJ2-1, with 9 bases fitting TRBD2. The CDR3 runs 15 residues. Germline-derived CDR1 and CDR2 are MNHEY and SMNVEV (reference sequence). The CDR3 DNA reads TGTGCCAGCAGTTCCGATGCGGGGGGGAGTAATGAGCAATTCTTC. It specifies CASSSDAGGSNEQFF.

This clone was found once. This sequence joins TRBV19 and TRBJ2-1, with D hard to call. The CDR3 extends over 14 amino acids. Germline CDR1 and CDR2: LNHDA and SQIVND (reference sequence). The V gene lost 3 bases and the J gene lost 0 bases, with 6 bases spanning the gap. The DNA of the CDR3 is TGTGCCAGTAGTATCACTCGCTCCTACAATGAGCAGTTCTTC. It encodes CASSITRSYNEQFF.

Comment on this clone: The junction does not match germline at one end; this may be a read error. The rearrangement joins TRBV6-1 to TRBJ2-7, with a tentative D call TRBD2 (5 bases). From germline, CDR1 is MNHNS and CDR2 SASEGT. The CDR3 runs 12 residues. CDR3 sequence: CASSEGSYEQYF. As DNA, the CDR3 is TGTGCCAGCAGCGAAGGGAGCTACGAGCAGTACTTC.

The chain employs TRBV19 and TRBJ1-2; the match to TRBD1 covers 10 bases. Germline V lookup: CDR1 LNHDA, CDR2 SQIVND (reference sequence). This CDR3 has 15 residues. V was clipped by 3 bases and J by 5 bases; unmatched bases: 6. This CDR3 is CASSIIGQGDYGYTF. CDR3 bases: TGTGCCAGTAGTATCATCGGACAGGGGGATTATGGCTACACCTTC. Based on the CDR3 plus reference TRBV19 and TRBJ1-2, the full variable domain is DGGITQSPKYLFRKEGQNVTLSCEQNLNHDAMYWYRQDPGQGLRLIYYSQIVNDFQKGDIAEGYSVSREKKESFPLTVTSAQKNPTAFYLCASSIIGQGDYGYTFGSGTRLTVV.

This chain links TRBV30 with TRBJ2-7; 7 bases line up with TRBD1. Trimming at V came to 4 bases and at J to 6 bases, leaving 9 bases not matched to a gene. The CDR3 is 13 residues long. Germline loops: CDR1 GTSNPN, CDR2 SVGIG (reference sequence). Here the CDR3 DNA reads TGTGCCTGGATCCCAACAGGGGTTGGCGAGCAGTACTTC. Residues: CAWIPTGVGEQYF. Complete variable domain (other parts from reference TRBV30 and TRBJ2-7): SQTIHQWPATLVQPVGSPLSLECTVEGTSNPNLYWYRQAAGRGLQLLFYSVGIGQISSEVPQNLSASRPQDRQFILSSKKLLLSDSGFYLCAWIPTGVGEQYFGPGTRLTVT.

The CDR3 spells CAIQGPSSYEQYF. As DNA, the CDR3 is TGTGCCATACAGGGGCCCAGCTCCTACGAGCAGTACTTC. V usage is TRBV10-3 and J usage is TRBJ2-7; the match to TRBD1 covers 7 bases. The CDR3 sequence is 13 residues long. The J segment lost 0 bases and the V segment lost 9 bases, leaving 5 bases of the junction unmatched. Germline V gene sequence: CDR1 ENHRY, CDR2 SYGVKD.

V usage is TRBV7-9 and J usage is TRBJ1-2; TRBD1 might be the D (5 bases). Trimming took 4 bases from V and 6 from J, leaving 18 bases between them. The CDR3 is 15 amino acids. Germline values: CDR1 SEHNR, CDR2 FQNEAQ (reference sequence). In DNA form, the CDR3 reads TGTGCCAGCAGCTGGCTTGGGAGGGGAAGCGATGGCTACACCTTC. Its translation: CASSWLGRGSDGYTF. Supplemented by reference TRBV7-9 and TRBJ1-2, the full variable domain reads DTGVSQNPRHKITKRGQNVTFRCDPISEHNRLYWYRQTLGQGPEFLTYFQNEAQLEKSRLLSDRFSAERPKGSFSTLEIQRTEQGDSAMYLCASSWLGRGSDGYTFGSGTRLTVV.

This clone was counted between two and nine times. The CDR3 sequence: CASSMTDSSSYNEQFF. In DNA form, the CDR3 reads TGTGCCAGTAGTATGACAGATAGCTCCTCCTACAATGAGCAGTTCTTC. The chain joins TRBV19 to TRBJ2-1; TRBD1 might be the D (5 bases). The germline V gene has CDR1 LNHDA and CDR2 SQIVND (reference sequence). The CDR3 is 16 residues long. V was trimmed by 3 bases and J by 0 bases, leaving 12 bases between them.

This rearrangement joins TRBV9 to TRBJ2-1; TRBD1 matches at 9 bases. Germline V lookup: CDR1 SGDLS, CDR2 YYNGEE. Trimming removed 4 bases from V and 4 bases from J; junction bases left unmatched: 3. This CDR3 is 14 amino acids long. The CDR3 is CASSPGQGYNEQFF. CDR3 DNA: TGTGCCAGCAGCCCGGGACAGGGTTACAATGAGCAGTTCTTC.

The chain links TRBV19 to TRBJ2-1; TRBD1 aligns across 9 bases. The V gene's germline CDR1 is LNHDA and CDR2 SQIVND (reference sequence). Trimming removed 7 bases from V and 5 bases from J; junction bases left unmatched: 9. CDR3 length: 15 residues. In DNA form, the CDR3 reads TGTGCCAGTACCACGGACAGGGGACTCCACAATGAGCAGTTCTTC. Protein sequence: CASTTDRGLHNEQFF.

The chain links TRBV5-1 to TRBJ2-7, with 7 bases identical to TRBD2. Trimming cost V 4 bases and J 2 bases; bases outside gene matches: 6. Germline V CDR1 and CDR2: SGHRS, YFSETQ. The CDR3 runs to 14 residues. CDR3 in DNA: TGCGCCAGCAGCCCCTCGGCGGGGGCCTACGAGCAGTACTTC. Translating gives CASSPSAGAYEQYF.